This paragraph covers one TCR beta chain sequence. No antigen is known for it. Nothing much larger sits one base from this clone, and base qualities are not available. Whole blood was collected in K2EDTA tubes by collaborating institutions according to the institutions' own protocols. For TCRbeta analysis, collaborators shipped samples as frozen whole blood, isolated PBMCs, or DNA extracted from either of those sample types. This sample is part of a study of blood T cell repertoires in COVID-19 (dated by TCRdb to 2020 to 2022). With regard to the full study: Samples covering the acute and convalescent phases of COVID-19 were provided by collaborators in the United States, Italy and Spain. The material from the prospective study consisted of cDNA or gDNA derived from T cells, B-cell-depleted T cells, or PBMCs. The dataset comprised deeply sampled blood TCRbeta repertoires from subjects exposed to, actively infected with, or recovered from COVID-19. The repertoires were released in a freely available public database intended as a resource for research on the immune response to SARS-CoV-2. Samples came from the ongoing ImmuneRACE study (first 160 participants) plus 1,254 subjects from 6 global collaborators. A de-identified subject ID, COVID-19 status, age in years and sex were almost always included in the sample metadata. HLA class I and class II types, where available, came from metadata supplied by the sample provider rather than from assay-based typing.

The CDR3 starts with the cysteine, ends with the phenylalanine, and has 15 residues. Left in the record is the CDR3 DNA by itself, 45 bases read in frame from the first base. Based on the germline V gene, the CDR1 and CDR2 sequences are MDHEN and SYDVKM. Compared with germline, V lacks 6 bases and J lacks 5 bases; bases without a gene match: 7. What the study reported, not specific to this receptor: The amount of clinical and demographic metadata varied by source and participant and was provided uncurated.

TCRbeta CDR3 regions were amplified from genomic DNA using the immunoSEQ Assay, a bias-controlled multiplex PCR. The source study handled its data this way. Nucleated cell counts per sample were estimated from amplification of reference gene primers within the assay. To quantify the absolute abundance of each unique TCRbeta CDR3 rearrangement, sequence reads were collapsed and filtered. For each sample, productive Simpson clonality was calculated as the square root of Simpson's diversity index across productive rearrangements. Drawn from immuneACCESS, this table holds only the in-frame rearrangements with V and J called that TCRdb kept. Clones are partly lost; checked studies trace under half to an unresolved V gene and leave the rest unexplained. The V and J calls and clone size are taken from that table; D and trimming were inferred from the DNA. The sample contains roughly 66,000 clones, over 80% of them found a single time. The ten largest clones represent 7.3% of the sample.

The sample taken for sequencing was peripheral blood. Recombination connected TRBV28 to TRBJ2-5; 12 junctional bases match TRBD1. The TCR was taken from a human donor in a cohort sampled during active COVID-19. This receptor carries the CDR3 CASSHRGTGGETQYF. The bases are TGTGCCAGCAGCCACCGGGGGACAGGGGGCGAGACCCAGTACTTC.